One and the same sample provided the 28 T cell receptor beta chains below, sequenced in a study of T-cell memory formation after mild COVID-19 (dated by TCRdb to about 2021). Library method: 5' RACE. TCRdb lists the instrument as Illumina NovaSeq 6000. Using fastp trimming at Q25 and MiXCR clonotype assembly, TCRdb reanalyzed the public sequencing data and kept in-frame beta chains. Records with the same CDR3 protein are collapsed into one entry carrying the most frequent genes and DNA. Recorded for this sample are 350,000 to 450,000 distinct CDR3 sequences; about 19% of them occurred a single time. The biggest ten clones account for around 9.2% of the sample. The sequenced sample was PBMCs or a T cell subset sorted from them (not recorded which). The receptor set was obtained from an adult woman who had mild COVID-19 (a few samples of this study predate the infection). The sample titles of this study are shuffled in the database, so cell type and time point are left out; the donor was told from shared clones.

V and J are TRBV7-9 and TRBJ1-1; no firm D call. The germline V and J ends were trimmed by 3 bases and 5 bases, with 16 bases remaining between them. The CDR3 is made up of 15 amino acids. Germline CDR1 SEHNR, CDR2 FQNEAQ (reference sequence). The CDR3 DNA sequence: TGTGCCAGCAGCTTGGTAGCCCTGGGCGGTACTGAAGCTTTCTTT. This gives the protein CASSLVALGGTEAFF.

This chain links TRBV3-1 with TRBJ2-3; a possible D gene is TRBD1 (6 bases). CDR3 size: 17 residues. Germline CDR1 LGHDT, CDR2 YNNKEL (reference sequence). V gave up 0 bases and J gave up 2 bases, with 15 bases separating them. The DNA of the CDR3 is TGTGCCAGCAGCCAAGATCAGAGGGGGACGAACACAGATACGCAGTATTTT. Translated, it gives CASSQDQRGTNTDTQYF.

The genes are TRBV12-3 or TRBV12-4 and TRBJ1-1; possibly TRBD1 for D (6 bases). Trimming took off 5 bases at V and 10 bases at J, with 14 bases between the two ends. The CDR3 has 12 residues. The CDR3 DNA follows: TGTGCCAGCAGTCTACAGGTGGGGGCAGCTTTCTTT. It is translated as CASSLQVGAAFF.

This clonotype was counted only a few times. This chain's CDR3 is CASSLGGPRNEQFF. In DNA, the CDR3 is TGTGCCAGCAGCTTAGGGGGTCCCCGGAATGAGCAGTTCTTC. The gene calls are TRBV7-2 and TRBJ2-1; D unresolved. Germline CDR1 and CDR2: SGHTA and FQGNSA. This CDR3 region has 14 residues. The V end lost 1 base, the J end lost 7 bases, and 11 bases lay between the germline ends.

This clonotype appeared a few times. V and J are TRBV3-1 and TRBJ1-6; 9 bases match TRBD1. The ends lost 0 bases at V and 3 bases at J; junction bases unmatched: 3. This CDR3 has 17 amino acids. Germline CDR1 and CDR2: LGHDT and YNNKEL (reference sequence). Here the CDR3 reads CASSQDWGQGYNSPLHF. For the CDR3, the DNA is TGTGCCAGCAGCCAAGATTGGGGACAGGGCTATAATTCACCCCTCCACTTT. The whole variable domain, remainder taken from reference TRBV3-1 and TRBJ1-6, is DTAVSQTPKYLVTQMGNDKSIKCEQNLGHDTMYWYKQDSKKFLKIMFSYNNKELIINETVPNRFSPKSPDKAHLNLHINSLELGDSAVYFCASSQDWGQGYNSPLHFGNGTRLTVT.

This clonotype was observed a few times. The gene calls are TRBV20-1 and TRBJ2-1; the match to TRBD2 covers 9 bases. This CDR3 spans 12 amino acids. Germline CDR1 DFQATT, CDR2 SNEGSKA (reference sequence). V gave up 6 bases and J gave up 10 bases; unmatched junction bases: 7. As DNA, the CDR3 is TGCAGTGCCTCGTCTAGCGGGGCAGAGCAGTTCTTC. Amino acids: CSASSSGAEQFF.

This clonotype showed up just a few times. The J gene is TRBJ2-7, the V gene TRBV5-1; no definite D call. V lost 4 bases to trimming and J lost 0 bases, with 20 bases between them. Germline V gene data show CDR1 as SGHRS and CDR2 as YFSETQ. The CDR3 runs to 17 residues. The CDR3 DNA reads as TGCGCCAGCAGCCCCCCTCCCGCACGGCTCTACTCCTACGAGCAGTACTTC. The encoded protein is CASSPPPARLYSYEQYF.

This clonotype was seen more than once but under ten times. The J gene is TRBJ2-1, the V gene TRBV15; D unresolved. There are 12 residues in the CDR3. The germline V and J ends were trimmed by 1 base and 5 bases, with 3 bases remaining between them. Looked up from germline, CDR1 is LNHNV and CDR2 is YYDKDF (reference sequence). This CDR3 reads CATSRVDNEQFF. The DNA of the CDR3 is TGTGCCACCAGCAGAGTGGACAATGAGCAGTTCTTC.

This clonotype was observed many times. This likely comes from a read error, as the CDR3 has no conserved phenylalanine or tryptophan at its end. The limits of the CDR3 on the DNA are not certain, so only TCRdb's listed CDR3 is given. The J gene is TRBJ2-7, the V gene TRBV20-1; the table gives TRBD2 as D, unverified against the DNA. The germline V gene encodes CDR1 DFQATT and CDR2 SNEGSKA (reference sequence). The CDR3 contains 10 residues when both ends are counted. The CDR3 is CSARAPGPST.

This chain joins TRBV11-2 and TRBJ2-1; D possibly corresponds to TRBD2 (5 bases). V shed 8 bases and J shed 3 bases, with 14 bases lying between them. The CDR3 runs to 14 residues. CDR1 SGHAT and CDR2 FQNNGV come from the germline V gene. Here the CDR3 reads CASRTERFYNEQFF. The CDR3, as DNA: TGTGCCAGCCGGACTGAGCGCTTCTACAATGAGCAGTTCTTC.

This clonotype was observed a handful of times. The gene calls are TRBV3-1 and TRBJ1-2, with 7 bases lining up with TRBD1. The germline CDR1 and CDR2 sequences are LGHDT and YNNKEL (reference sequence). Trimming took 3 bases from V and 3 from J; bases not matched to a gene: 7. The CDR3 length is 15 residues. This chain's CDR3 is CASSHFGTVDYGYTF. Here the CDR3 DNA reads TGTGCCAGCAGCCATTTCGGGACAGTCGACTATGGCTACACCTTC.

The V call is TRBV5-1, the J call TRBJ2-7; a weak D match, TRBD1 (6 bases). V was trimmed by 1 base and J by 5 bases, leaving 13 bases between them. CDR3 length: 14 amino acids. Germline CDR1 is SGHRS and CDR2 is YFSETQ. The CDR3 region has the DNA TGCGCCAGCAGCTTGTCAACAGGGAGTAACGAGCAGTACTTC. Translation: CASSLSTGSNEQYF.

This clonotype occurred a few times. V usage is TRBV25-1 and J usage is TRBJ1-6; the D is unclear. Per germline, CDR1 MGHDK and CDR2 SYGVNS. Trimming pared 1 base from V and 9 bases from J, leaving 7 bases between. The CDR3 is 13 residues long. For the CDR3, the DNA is TGTGCCAGCAGTGAATCCGAGATTTCACCCCTCCACTTT. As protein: CASSESEISPLHF.

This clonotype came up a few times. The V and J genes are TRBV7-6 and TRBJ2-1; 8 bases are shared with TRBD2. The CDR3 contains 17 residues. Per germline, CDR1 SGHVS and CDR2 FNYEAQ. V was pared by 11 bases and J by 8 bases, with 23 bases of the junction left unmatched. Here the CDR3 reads CASYAGGAGFRAHEQFF. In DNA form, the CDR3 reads TGTGCCTCATACGCGGGAGGCGCGGGATTCAGGGCCCATGAGCAGTTCTTC.

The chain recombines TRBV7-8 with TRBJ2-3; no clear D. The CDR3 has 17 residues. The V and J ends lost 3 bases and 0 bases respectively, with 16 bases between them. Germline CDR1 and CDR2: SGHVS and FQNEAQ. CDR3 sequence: CASSLSRITLSTDTQYF. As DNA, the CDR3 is TGTGCCAGCAGCTTGTCCCGGATTACCCTTAGCACAGATACGCAGTATTTT. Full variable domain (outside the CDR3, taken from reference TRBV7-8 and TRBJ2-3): GAGVSQSPRYKVAKRGQDVALRCDPISGHVSLFWYQQALGQGPEFLTYFQNEAQLDKSGLPSDRFFAERPEGSVSTLKIQRTQQEDSAVYLCASSLSRITLSTDTQYFGPGTRLTVL.

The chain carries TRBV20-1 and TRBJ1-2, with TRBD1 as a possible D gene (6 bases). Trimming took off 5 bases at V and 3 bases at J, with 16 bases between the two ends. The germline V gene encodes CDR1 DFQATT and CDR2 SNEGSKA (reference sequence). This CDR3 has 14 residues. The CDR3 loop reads CSAYKGQIDYGYTF. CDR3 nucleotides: TGCAGTGCTTATAAAGGACAGATTGACTATGGCTACACCTTC.

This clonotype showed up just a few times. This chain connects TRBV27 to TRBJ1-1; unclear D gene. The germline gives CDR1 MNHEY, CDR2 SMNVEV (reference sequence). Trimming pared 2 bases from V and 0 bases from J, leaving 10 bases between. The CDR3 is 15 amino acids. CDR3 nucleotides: TGTGCCAGCAGTTTAGTAGGTCCAATGAACACTGAAGCTTTCTTT. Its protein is CASSLVGPMNTEAFF.

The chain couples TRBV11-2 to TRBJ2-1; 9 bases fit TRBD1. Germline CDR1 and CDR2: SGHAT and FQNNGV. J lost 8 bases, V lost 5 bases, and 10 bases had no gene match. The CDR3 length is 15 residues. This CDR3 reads CASSLRGTGNDEQFF. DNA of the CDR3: TGTGCCAGCAGCCTCAGAGGGACAGGGAACGATGAGCAGTTCTTC.

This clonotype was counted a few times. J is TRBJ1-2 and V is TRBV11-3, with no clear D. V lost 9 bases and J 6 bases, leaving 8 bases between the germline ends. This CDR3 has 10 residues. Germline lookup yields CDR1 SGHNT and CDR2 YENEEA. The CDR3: CASSGDGYTF. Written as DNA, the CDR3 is TGTGCCAGTTCTGGAGATGGCTACACCTTC.

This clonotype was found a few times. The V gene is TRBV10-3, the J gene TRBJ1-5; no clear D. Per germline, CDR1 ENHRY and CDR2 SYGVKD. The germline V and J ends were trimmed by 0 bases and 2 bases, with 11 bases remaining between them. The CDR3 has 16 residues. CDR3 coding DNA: TGTGCCATCAGTGAGTCAACAGTTTTAGGCAATCAGCCCCAGCATTTT. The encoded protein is CAISESTVLGNQPQHF.

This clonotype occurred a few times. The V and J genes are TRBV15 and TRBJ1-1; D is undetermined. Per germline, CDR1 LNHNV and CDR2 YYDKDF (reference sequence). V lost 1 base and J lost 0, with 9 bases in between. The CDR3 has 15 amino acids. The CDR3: CATSRVGPMNTEAFF. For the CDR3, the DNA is TGTGCCACCAGCAGAGTAGGGCCTATGAACACTGAAGCTTTCTTT.

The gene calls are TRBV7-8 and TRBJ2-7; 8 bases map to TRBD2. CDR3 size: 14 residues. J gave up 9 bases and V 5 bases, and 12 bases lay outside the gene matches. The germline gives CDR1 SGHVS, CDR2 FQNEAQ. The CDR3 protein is CASSPGTSFQRQYF. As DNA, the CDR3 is TGTGCCAGCAGCCCTGGGACTAGTTTTCAGCGGCAGTACTTC.

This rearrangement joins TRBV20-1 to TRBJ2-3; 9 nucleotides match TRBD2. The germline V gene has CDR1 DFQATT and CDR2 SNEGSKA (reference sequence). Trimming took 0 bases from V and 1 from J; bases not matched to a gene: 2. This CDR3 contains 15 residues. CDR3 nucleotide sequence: TGCAGTGCTAGAGATCCTAGCGGGGGCACAGATACGCAGTATTTT. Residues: CSARDPSGGTDTQYF.

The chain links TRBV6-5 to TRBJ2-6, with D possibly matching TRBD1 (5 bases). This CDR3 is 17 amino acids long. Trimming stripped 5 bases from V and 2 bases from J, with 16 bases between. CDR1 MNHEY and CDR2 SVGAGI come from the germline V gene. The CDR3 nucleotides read TGTGCCAGCAGTCCTCGGCTCGACAGCACTGGGGCCAACGTCCTGACTTTC. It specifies CASSPRLDSTGANVLTF.

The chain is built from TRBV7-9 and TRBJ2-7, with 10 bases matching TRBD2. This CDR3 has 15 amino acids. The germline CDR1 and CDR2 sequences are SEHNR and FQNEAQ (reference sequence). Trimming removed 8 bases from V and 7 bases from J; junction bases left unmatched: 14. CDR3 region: CASAMVSGRAGEQYF. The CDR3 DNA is TGTGCCAGCGCCATGGTGAGCGGGAGGGCCGGGGAGCAGTACTTC.

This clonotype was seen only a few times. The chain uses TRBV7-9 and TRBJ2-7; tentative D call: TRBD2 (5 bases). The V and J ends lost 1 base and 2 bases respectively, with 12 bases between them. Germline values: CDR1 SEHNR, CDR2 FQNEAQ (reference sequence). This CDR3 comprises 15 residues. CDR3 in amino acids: CASSLGETPPYEQYF. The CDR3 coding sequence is TGTGCCAGCAGCTTAGGGGAGACGCCTCCCTACGAGCAGTACTTC. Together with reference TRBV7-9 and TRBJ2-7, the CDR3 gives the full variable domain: DTGVSQNPRHKITKRGQNVTFRCDPISEHNRLYWYRQTLGQGPEFLTYFQNEAQLEKSRLLSDRFSAERPKGSFSTLEIQRTEQGDSAMYLCASSLGETPPYEQYFGPGTRLTVT.

The DNA of the CDR3 is TGTGCCTGGAGCCAAACTCGGCGGACCCAGTACTTC. Protein product: CAWSQTRRTQYF. The chain uses TRBV30 and TRBJ2-5, with D uncertain. The CDR3 is 12 residues long. Germline V gene lookup returns CDR1 GTSNPN and CDR2 SVGIG (reference sequence). V was cut by 3 bases and J by 7 bases, with 12 bases left in between.

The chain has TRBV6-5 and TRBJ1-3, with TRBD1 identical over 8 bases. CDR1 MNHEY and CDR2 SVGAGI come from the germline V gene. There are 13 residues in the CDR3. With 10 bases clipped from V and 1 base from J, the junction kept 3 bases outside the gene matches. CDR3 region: CATRQGSGNTIYF. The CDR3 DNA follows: TGTGCCACCCGACAGGGGTCTGGAAACACCATATATTTT.